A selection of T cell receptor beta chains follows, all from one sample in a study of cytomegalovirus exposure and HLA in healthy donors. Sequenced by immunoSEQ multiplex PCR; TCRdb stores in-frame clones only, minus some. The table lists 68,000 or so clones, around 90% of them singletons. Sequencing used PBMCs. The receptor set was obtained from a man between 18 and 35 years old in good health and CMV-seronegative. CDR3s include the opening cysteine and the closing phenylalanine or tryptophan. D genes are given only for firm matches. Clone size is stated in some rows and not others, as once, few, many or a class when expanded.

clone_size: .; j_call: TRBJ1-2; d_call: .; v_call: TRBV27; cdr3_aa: CASSFWPGVNYGYTF; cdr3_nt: TGTGCCAGCAGCTTCTGGCCTGGAGTTAACTATGGCTACACCTTC
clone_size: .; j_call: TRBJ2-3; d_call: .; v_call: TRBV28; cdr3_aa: CASRSWDTQYF; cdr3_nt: TGTGCCAGCAGGAGCTGGGATACGCAGTATTTT
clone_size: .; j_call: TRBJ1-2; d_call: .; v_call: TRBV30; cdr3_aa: CAWDRGWDGYTF; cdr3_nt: TGTGCCTGGGATAGAGGTTGGGATGGCTACACCTTC
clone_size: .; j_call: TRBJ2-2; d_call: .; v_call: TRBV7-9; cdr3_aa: CASSRVTARNTGELFF; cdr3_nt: TGTGCCAGCAGCCGGGTGACAGCCAGGAACACCGGGGAGCTGTTTTTT
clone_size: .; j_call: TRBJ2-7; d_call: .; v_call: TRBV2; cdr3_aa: CASSPRTDLGEQYF; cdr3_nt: TGTGCCAGCAGCCCCAGGACAGACCTTGGGGAGCAGTACTTC
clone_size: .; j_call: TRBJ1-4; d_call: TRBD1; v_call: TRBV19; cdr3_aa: CASSALRGTNEKLFF; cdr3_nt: TGTGCCAGTAGTGCCCTCAGGGGGACTAATGAAAAACTGTTTTTT
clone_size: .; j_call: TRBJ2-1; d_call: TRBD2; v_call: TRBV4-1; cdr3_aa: CASSQDEGLAGVGNNEQFF; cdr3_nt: TGCGCCAGCAGCCAAGACGAAGGACTAGCGGGAGTTGGAAACAATGAGCAGTTCTTC
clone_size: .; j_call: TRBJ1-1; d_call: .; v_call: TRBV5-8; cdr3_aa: CASGYGVLMAFF; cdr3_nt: TGTGCCAGCGGGTACGGGGTTTTAATGGCTTTCTTT
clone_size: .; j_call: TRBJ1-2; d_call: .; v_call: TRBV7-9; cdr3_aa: CASSSRGYTF; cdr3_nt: TGTGCCAGCAGCTCGCGTGGCTACACCTTC
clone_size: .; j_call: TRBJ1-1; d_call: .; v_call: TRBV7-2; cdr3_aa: CASSFRRGSNTEAFF; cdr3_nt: TGTGCCAGCAGCTTCCGGCGGGGGTCGAACACTGAAGCTTTCTTT
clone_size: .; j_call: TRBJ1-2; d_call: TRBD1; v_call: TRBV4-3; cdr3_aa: CASSQAGGFNNYGYTF; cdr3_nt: TGCGCCAGCAGCCAAGCAGGGGGCTTTAATAACTATGGCTACACCTTC
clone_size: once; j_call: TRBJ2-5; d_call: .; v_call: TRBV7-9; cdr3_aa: CASSNAARHQETQYF; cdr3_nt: TGTGCCAGCAGCAATGCCGCCAGGCACCAAGAGACCCAGTACTTC
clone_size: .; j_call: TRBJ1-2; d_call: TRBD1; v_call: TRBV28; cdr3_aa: CASSLDRGTYGYTF; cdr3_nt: TGTGCCAGCAGTTTAGACAGGGGGACCTATGGCTACACCTTC
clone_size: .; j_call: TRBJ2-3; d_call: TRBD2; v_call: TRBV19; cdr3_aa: CASSMPSGVKDTQYF; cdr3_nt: TGTGCCAGTAGTATGCCTAGCGGGGTGAAGGATACGCAGTATTTT
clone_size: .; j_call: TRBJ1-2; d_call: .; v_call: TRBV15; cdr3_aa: CATSHGQAYGYTF; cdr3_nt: TGTGCCACCAGTCACGGACAAGCGTATGGCTACACCTTC
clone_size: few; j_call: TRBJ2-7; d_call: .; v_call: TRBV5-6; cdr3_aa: CASSSVRGFYEQYF; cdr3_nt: TGTGCCAGCAGCTCCGTTCGGGGGTTCTACGAGCAGTACTTC
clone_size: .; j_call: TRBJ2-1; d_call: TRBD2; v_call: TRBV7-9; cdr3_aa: CASSLVLAGGDEQFF; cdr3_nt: TGTGCCAGCAGCTTAGTTCTAGCGGGAGGGGATGAGCAGTTCTTC
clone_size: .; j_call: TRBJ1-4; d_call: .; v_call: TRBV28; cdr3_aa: CASSFDSRYEKLFF; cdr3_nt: TGTGCCAGCAGTTTCGACAGTCGTTATGAAAAACTGTTTTTT
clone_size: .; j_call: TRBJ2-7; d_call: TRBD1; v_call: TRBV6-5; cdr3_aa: CASSYQGQSYEQYF; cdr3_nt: TGTGCCAGCAGTTACCAGGGACAGTCCTACGAGCAGTACTTC
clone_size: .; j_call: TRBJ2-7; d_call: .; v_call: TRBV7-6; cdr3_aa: CASSHNRVSYEQYF; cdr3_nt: TGTGCCAGCAGTCATAACAGGGTCTCCTACGAGCAGTACTTC
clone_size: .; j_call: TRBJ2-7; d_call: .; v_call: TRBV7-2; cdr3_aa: CASSFHSYEQYF; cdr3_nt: TGTGCCAGCAGCTTCCACTCCTACGAGCAGTACTTC
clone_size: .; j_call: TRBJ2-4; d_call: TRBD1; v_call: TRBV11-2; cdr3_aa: CASSWGGTGRTRENIQYF; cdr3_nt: TGTGCCAGCAGCTGGGGGGGGACAGGGAGGACCAGGGAAAACATTCAGTACTTC
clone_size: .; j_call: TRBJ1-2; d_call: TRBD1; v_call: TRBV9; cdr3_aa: CASSTTGTGEGAYGYTF; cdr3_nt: TGTGCCAGCAGCACCACCGGGACAGGGGAGGGGGCCTATGGCTACACCTTC
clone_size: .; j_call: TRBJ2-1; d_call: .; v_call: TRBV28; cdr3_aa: CASRPENRERNEQFF; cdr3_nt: TGTGCCAGCAGACCCGAGAACAGGGAGCGGAATGAGCAGTTCTTC
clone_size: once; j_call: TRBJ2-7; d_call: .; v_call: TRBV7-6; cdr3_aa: CASSPSYEQYF; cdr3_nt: TGTGCCAGCAGCCCCTCTTACGAGCAGTACTTC
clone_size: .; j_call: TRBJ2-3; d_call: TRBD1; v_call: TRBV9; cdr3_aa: CASSPGTASTDTQYF; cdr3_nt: TGTGCCAGCAGCCCCGGGACAGCTAGCACAGATACGCAGTATTTT
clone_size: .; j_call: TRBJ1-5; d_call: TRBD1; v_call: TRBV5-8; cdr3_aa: CASSWATGGQHF; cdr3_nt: TGTGCCAGCAGCTGGGCCACAGGGGGCCAGCATTTT
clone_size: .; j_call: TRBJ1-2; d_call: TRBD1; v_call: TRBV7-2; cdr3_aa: CASSLERTGNGYTF; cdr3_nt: TGTGCCAGCAGCTTAGAAAGGACAGGGAATGGCTACACCTTC
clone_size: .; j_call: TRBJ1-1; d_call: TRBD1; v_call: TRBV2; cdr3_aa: CASSETGERNTEAFF; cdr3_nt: TGTGCCAGCAGTGAGACAGGGGAGCGGAACACTGAAGCTTTCTTT
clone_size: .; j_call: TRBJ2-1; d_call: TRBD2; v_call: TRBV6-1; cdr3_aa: CASSGRTSGSSGNEQFF; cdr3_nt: TGTGCCAGCAGTGGCCGGACTAGCGGCTCCTCGGGCAATGAGCAGTTCTTC
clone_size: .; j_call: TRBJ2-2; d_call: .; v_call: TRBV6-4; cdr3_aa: CASSDSWLAPGELFF; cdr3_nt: TGTGCCAGCAGTGACTCGTGGCTAGCCCCCGGGGAGCTGTTTTTT
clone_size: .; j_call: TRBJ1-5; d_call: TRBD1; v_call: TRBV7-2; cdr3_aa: CASSAWSGTGFQPQHF; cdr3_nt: TGTGCCAGCAGCGCGTGGTCCGGGACAGGGTTTCAGCCCCAGCATTTT
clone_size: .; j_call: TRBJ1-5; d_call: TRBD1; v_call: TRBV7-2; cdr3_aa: CASSFRWDRADQPQHF; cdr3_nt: TGTGCCAGCAGCTTCCGCTGGGACAGGGCTGATCAGCCCCAGCATTTT
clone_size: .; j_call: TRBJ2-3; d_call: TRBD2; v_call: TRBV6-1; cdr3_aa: CASQRAGGSDTQYF; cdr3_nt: TGTGCCAGCCAGAGGGCGGGGGGTTCAGATACGCAGTATTTT
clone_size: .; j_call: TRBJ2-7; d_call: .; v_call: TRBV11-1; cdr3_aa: CASGDGYEQYF; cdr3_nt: TGTGCCAGCGGAGACGGCTACGAGCAGTACTTC
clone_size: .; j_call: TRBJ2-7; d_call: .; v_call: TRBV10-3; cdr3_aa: CAISSSNEQYF; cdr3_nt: TGTGCCATCAGTTCCAGTAACGAGCAGTACTTC
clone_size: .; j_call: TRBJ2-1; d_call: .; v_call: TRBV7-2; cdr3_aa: CASSIGVRYNEQFF; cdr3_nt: TGTGCCAGCAGCATCGGGGTGCGGTACAATGAGCAGTTCTTC
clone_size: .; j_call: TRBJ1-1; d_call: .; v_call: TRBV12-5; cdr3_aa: CASGPAREGGTEAFF; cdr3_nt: TGTGCTAGTGGTCCCGCCCGGGAGGGTGGCACTGAAGCTTTCTTT
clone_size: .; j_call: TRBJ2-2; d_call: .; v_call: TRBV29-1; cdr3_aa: CSVPKRTLTGELFF; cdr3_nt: TGCAGCGTTCCAAAACGGACACTCACCGGGGAGCTGTTTTTT
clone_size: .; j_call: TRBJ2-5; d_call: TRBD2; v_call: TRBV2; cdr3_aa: CASSVRIAGGGQETQYF; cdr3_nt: TGTGCCAGCAGTGTGCGAATAGCGGGCGGAGGGCAAGAGACCCAGTACTTC
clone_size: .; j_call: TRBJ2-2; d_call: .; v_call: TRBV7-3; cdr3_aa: CASSLWDSDTGELFF; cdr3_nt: TGTGCCAGCAGCTTATGGGACTCTGACACCGGGGAGCTGTTTTTT
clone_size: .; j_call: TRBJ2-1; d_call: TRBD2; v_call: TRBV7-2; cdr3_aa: CASSRRSSGSSYNEQFF; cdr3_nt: TGTGCCAGCAGCCGTCGGAGTAGCGGGAGCTCCTACAATGAGCAGTTCTTC
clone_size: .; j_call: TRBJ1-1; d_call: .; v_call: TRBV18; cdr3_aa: CASSPHEQAEAFF; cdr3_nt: TGTGCCAGCTCACCTCACGAACAGGCTGAAGCTTTCTTT
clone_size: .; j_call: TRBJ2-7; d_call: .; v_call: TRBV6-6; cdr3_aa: CASSYPQGGHYEQYF; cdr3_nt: TGTGCCAGCAGTTACCCGCAGGGGGGACACTACGAGCAGTACTTC
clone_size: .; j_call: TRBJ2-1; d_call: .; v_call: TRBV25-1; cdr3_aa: CASSESVNEQFF; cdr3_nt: TGTGCCAGCAGTGAATCGGTCAATGAGCAGTTCTTC
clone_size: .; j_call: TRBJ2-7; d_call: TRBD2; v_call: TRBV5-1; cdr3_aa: CASSFGRALSYEQYF; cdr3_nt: TGCGCCAGCAGCTTTGGGAGGGCCTTATCCTACGAGCAGTACTTC
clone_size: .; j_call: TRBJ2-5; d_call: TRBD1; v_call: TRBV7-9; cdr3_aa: CASSLTGGMLETQYF; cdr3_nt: TGTGCCAGCAGCTTGACAGGGGGTATGTTAGAGACCCAGTACTTC
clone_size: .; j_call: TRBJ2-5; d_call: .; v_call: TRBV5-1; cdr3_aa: CASSLAPGPAGETQYF; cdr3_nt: TGCGCCAGCAGCTTGGCCCCGGGCCCCGCGGGAGAGACCCAGTACTTC
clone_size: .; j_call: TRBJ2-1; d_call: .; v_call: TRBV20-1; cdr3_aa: CSAPTINEQFF; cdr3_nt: TGCAGTGCCCCTACTATCAATGAGCAGTTCTTC
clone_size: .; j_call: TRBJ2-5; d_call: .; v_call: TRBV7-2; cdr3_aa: CASSYAIETQYF; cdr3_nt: TGTGCCAGCAGCTACGCGATTGAGACCCAGTACTTC
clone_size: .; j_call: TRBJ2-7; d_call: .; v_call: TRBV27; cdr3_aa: CASSSSGAGAYEQYF; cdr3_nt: TGTGCCAGCAGCAGCTCCGGGGCAGGGGCCTACGAGCAGTACTTC
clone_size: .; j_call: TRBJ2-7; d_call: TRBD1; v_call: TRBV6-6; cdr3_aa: CASSFGQGRSYEQYF; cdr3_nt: TGTGCCAGCAGTTTCGGACAGGGGCGATCCTACGAGCAGTACTTC
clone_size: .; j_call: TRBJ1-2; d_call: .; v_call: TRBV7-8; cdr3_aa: CASSLAPENYGYTF; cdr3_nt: TGTGCCAGCAGCTTAGCCCCTGAGAACTATGGCTACACCTTC
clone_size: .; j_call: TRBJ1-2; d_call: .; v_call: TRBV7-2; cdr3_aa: CASSLSSGANYGYTF; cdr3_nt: TGTGCCAGCAGCTTGAGTTCGGGAGCTAACTATGGCTACACCTTC